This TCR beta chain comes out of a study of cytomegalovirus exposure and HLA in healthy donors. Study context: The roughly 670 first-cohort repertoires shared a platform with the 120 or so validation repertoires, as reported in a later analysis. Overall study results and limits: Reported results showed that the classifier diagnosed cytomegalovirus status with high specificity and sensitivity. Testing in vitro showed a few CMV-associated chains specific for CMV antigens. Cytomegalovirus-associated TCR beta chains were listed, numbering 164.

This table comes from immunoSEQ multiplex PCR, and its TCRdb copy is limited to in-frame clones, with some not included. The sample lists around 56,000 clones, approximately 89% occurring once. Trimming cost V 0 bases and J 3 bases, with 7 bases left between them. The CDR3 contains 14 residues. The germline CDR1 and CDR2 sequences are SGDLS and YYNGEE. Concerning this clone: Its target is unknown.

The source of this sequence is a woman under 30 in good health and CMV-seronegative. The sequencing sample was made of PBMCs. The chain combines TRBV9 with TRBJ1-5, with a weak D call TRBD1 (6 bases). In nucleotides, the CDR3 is TGTGCCAGCAGCGTAGGGACAGACAATCAGCCCCAGCATTTT. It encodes CASSVGTDNQPQHF.